This T cell receptor (beta chain) appears in the sequencing data of a study of tumor-infiltrating lymphocytes in primary liver carcinoma. Unsorted whole blood supplied the blood RNA, and germline DNA was isolated too. The study's findings and limits: Tumor-adjacent and tumor-blood pairs shared a smaller degree of overlap than tumor region pairs.

Making TCR beta cDNA involved around 500 ng total RNA and a constant-region primer. ARM-PCR was slightly modified, and three nested multiplex PCR rounds with it gave rise to the TCR beta libraries. Rounds one and two of PCR, each of approximately 11 cycles, were primed with TRBV1-TRBV30 forward primers and a C-beta reverse primer. Each CDR3 protein is one row after TCRdb ran MiXCR on the multiplex PCR reads. The data contain fewer than 400,000 distinct CDR3 sequences, more than 55% of them singletons. Concerning this clonotype: What it recognizes is unknown. Compared with germline, one end of the junction differs, possibly owing to a read error.

CDR1 and CDR2 from the germline V gene are SGDLS and YYNGEE. The CDR3 runs to 15 residues. The receptor was derived from a man aged 35 to 55 with primary liver carcinoma and hepatitis B virus infection. V usage is TRBV9 and J usage is TRBJ2-7, with 9 bases matching TRBD1. Sequenced sample: peripheral blood. CDR3 protein: CASSVGDRVADEQYF. The CDR3 region has the DNA TGTGCCAGTAGCGTAGGGGACAGGGTGGCGGACGAGCAGTACTTC.